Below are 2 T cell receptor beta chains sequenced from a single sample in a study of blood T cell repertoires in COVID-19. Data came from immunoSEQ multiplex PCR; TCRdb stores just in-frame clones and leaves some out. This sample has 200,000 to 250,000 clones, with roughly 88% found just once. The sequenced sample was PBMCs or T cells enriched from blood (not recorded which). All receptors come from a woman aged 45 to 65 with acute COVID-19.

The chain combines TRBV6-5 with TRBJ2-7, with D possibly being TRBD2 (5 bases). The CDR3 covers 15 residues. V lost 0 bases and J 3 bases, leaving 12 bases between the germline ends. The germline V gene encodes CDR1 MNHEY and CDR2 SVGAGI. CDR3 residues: CASSYSSRRRYEQYF. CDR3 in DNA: TGTGCCAGCAGTTACTCGTCCAGGAGGCGCTACGAGCAGTACTTC.

CDR3 sequence (DNA): TGCAGCGTCACTACAGGGATTAGTCAGCCCCAGCATTTT. Translation gives CSVTTGISQPQHF. The chain recombines TRBV29-1 with TRBJ1-5, with a possible D match to TRBD1 (6 bases). V was pared by 6 bases and J by 6 bases, with 15 bases between. This CDR3 contains 13 residues. Per germline, CDR1 SQVTM and CDR2 ANQGSEA.